This is a list of T cell receptor beta chains from one sample in a study of blood T cell repertoires in COVID-19. The repertoire was sequenced with immunoSEQ multiplex PCR; TCRdb's copy has only in-frame clones and lacks some. The repertoire holds 95,000 to 150,000 clones, with approximately 90% as singletons. Sequencing was carried out using peripheral blood. The source is a human donor in a cohort sampled during active COVID-19. Both conserved end residues are trimmed from each CDR3.

>TRBV7-2
ASSLTGTGGYEQY
>TRBV29-1
SVVISGDETQY
>TRBV18
ASSPELDTEAF
>TRBV6-5
ASSYSGAPDVYGYT
>TRBV29-1
SVDGLAGTIGETQY
>TRBV10-3
AISNDRPSYEQY
>TRBV6-6
ASSQPGQDNYGYT
>TRBV2
ASSGQATYEQY
>TRBV5-1
ASSLEQGTYEQY
>TRBV11-3
ASRKTGTSLNNEQF
>TRBV9
ASSGGGTGELF
>TRBV7-9
ASIPGEDRGIYEQY
>TRBV9
ASSVAGGPNEQF
>TRBV27
ASRPTTGSNQPQH
>TRBV29-1
SVDLGSSYEQY
>TRBV11-2
ASSFSGAKSGNTIY
>TRBV9
ASSVEGGSLSYNEQF
>TRBV15
ATSPDRDSEAF
>TRBV5-6
ASSLDRGYEQY
>TRBV3-1/TRBV3-2
ASSQVENTQY
>TRBV6-5
ATKPGLASNEQF
>TRBV20-1
SASAGYEGYEQY
>TRBV7-6
ASSSPAGPYEQY
>TRBV13
ASSNRGFGGTEAF
>TRBV28
ASSPVGGYYGYT
>TRBV28
ASRQGGESRTQY
>TRBV7-9
ASSLAARGNTEAF
>TRBV7-9
ASNPEGAPEAF
>TRBV6-6
ASSPRGTGIEKLF
>TRBV7-9
ASSLTSGIITGELF
>TRBV30
AWSVMSGGTQY
>TRBV5-4
ASSAGQGRVETQY
>TRBV5-1
ASSLAPGSSYEQY
>TRBV2
ASRGTSGVQETQY
>TRBV29-1
SVETLGELF
>TRBV24-1
ATSGEDREAGNTIY
>TRBV7-6
ASSLGWQGGNTIY